This TCR beta chain is drawn from a study of T cells in Graves' hyperthyroidism and ophthalmopathy. General study points: Through a model of 13 V-J features, ophthalmopathy was separated from stable hyperthyroidism. Researchers found most expanded thyroid clonotypes above 0.001 in blood as well.

The TCR beta CDR3 regions underwent amplification using RNA transcripts as the source. The HTBI primer set drove a first-round RT-PCR of the TCR CDR3. From the multiplex PCR reads, TCRdb called clonotypes with MiXCR, one entry per CDR3 protein. The sample lists approximately 95,000 distinct CDR3 sequences; approximately 39% were seen once. Ten or more counts support this clonotype. No antigen is known for it. An absence of ophthalmopathy progression within 18 months meant stable Graves' hyperthyroidism. Each diagnosis drew on symptoms, thyroxine, TRAb, thyroid ultrasound and orbital computed tomography findings. Germline values: CDR1 SGHTA, CDR2 FQGNSA. Trimming shortened V by 1 base and J by 5 bases, and 9 bases separated the two germline ends. The CDR3 covers 15 residues.

The material sequenced was peripheral blood or thyroid tissue (not recorded which). This chain connects TRBV7-2 to TRBJ1-6; D is unclear. The clonotype comes from a woman aged 25 to 39 with Graves' hyperthyroidism. This chain's CDR3 is CASSLGTADNSPLHF. The CDR3 DNA is TGTGCCAGCAGCTTAGGGACCGCCGATAATTCACCCCTCCACTTT. Full variable domain (outside the CDR3, taken from reference TRBV7-2 and TRBJ1-6): GAGVSQSPSNKVTEKGKDVELRCDPISGHTALYWYRQSLGQGLEFLIYFQGNSAPDKSGLPSDRFSAERTGGSVSTLTIQRTQQEDSAVYLCASSLGTADNSPLHFGNGTRLTVT.